This T cell receptor beta chain was identified during a study of T-cell reconstitution after alpha-beta-depleted transplantation in children. Broader study findings: Several hundred graft clones that had expanded were reportedly the source of alpha-beta T cells about two months after transplant. Most T-cell counts and diversity one year after the transplant came from T cells that were newly produced. Surviving recipient T cells and thymic progenitors underlay high day-60 TCRbeta diversity in some patients.

The table lists this clonotype with many counts. Its antigen is not identified. Trimming shortened V by 4 bases and J by 5 bases, and 20 bases separated the two germline ends. The CDR3 loop spans 16 amino acids. CDR1 is SQVTM, CDR2 ANQGSEA, per germline. For TCRbeta, the library was prepared with unique molecular identifiers. TCRdb passed the PCR reads through MiXCR, listing each CDR3 protein once. Of 480,000 or so distinct CDR3 sequences listed, 8% to 11% were seen once; the top ten hold 2% to 2.5%. V and J are TRBV29-1 and TRBJ2-2; D unclear. Sequencing was performed on PBMCs, taken before TCRalphabeta/CD19-depleted stem cell transplant. The sequence was obtained from a child under 10 years old with inherited bone marrow failure, due to receive a stem cell transplant. As DNA, the CDR3 is TGCAGCGTTGCGACTCGAAAAAGCCTGAAAACCGGGGAGCTGTTTTTT. It is translated as CSVATRKSLKTGELFF.